This TCR beta chain was sequenced for a study of human T cells and chemical hapten exposure. Study-wide results and limits: The donor cohort had alopecia, so its immune response may not match that of healthy people. Expanded TCR sets contained significantly more large CDR3 similarity clusters than controls. The study found that DPC sensitization did not change TCRs above 1 in 1000 frequency.

Indicated time point: patch test 3, about 24 weeks after DPC sensitization. Treatment: therapeutic diphenylcyclopropenone sensitization with weekly scalp DPC. Germline CDR1 is MNHEY and CDR2 is SMNVEV (reference sequence). V was cut by 3 bases and J by 9 bases, with 13 bases left in between. The CDR3 covers 13 residues. For this clonotype: The antigen is undetermined.

TCRdb fed the RACE reads into MiXCR, producing one record per CDR3 protein. The profile shows about 84,000 distinct CDR3 sequences, 11% of them singletons. This receptor was taken from a woman in her 50s with alopecia areata. Some clones in this sample may be carry-over from other donors' samples. Here the sequenced sample was whole blood, taken in connection with sensitization to the hapten diphenylcyclopropenone (DPC). The chain recombines TRBV27 with TRBJ2-3; D gene uncertain. Here the CDR3 reads CASSLTSSRTQYF. The CDR3 DNA reads TGTGCCAGCAGTTTGACCTCCTCTAGGACGCAGTATTTT.